This T cell receptor (beta chain) was found in a study of blood T cells in healthy people across ages (dated by TCRdb to between 2015 and 2016). With respect to the entire study: In model experiments, template switching captured roughly one uniquely barcoded TCR beta cDNA molecule for every two T cells. Using deep sequencing normalized with unique cDNA molecular identifiers, the study measured how TCR beta repertoire diversity changes with age. The donors were divided into four age groups: young (average around 17 years), middle-aged (approximately 41), aged (approximately 59) and long-lived (roughly 82). To avoid experimental bias, donors of different ages were distributed randomly across sequencing lanes. For two donors (one aged 18 to 29 and one aged 80 or older), the study analyzed two additional independent replicas of 1 million unique cDNA reads from the same blood draw. What the research found in general, with its limitations: The CMV infection status of donors was not known, potentially confounding age-related changes in expanded clonotypes. Compared with the aged group, the long-lived group had more naive CD4+ T cells, fewer expanded clones and increased TCR diversity, suggesting age selection. Estimates of total diversity based on one million sequenced T cells were considered lower bounds and underestimates. As age increased, observed TCR beta diversity per million T cells dropped in a roughly linear way, and a significant reduction was already evident by age 40. Bulk unsorted PBMC profiling prevented conclusive comparison of naive and antigen-experienced compartments. A strong correlation was found between observed TCR beta diversity and the percentage of naive T cells measured by flow cytometry.

A remark on this clonotype: No cognate antigen has been identified for it. It has no much larger one-base neighbor in the sample; base qualities were not kept.

Libraries came from 5' RACE. Sequencing instrument: Illumina HiSeq 2500. The second PCR ran for about 7 to 11 cycles and used a J-beta primer mix along with a sample-barcoded 5' primer. A template-switch 5' adaptor carrying 12 random nucleotides introduced a unique molecular identifier onto each TCR beta cDNA molecule. At least 2.5 million CDR3-containing paired-end reads were obtained from each sample. The Mint cDNA synthesis kit, primed by a TRBC-specific oligonucleotide, was used to synthesize first-strand cDNA from all RNA. After uracil-DNA glycosylase treatment, a first 18-cycle PCR used universal primers M1SS and BC2_uni_R on all cDNA. As for the authors' bioinformatics: For normalization, 1 million high-quality reads were randomly selected from each sample, with every read carrying a distinct molecular identifier. Instead of being binned into consensus sequences, reads with shared molecular identifiers were discarded. MiTCR, with a Q25 quality threshold and the strictest error-elimination algorithm, was used for CDR3 identification, clonotype clustering and error correction. Lower-bound total TCR beta diversity was estimated with a nonparametric unseen species model using Euler transformation. Using fastp at Q25 and MiXCR, TCRdb reprocessed the public reads and kept productive beta chains. Rows with a matching CDR3 protein are joined into one entry that keeps the most common DNA and genes. The authors' filters were not applied to this entry. The sample profile shows 800,000 to 950,000 distinct CDR3 sequences; about 44% of them were found once. The top ten hold about an eighth of the sample.

The 39 donors, aged roughly 6 to 95 years, were systemically healthy Caucasian individuals from Russia. Each donor gave 8 to 10 milliliters of peripheral blood, drawn into EDTA-treated Vacutainer tubes. Ficoll-Paque density-gradient centrifugation was used to isolate PBMCs, with at least 6.5 million per sample. Total RNA, at least 6 micrograms per sample, was extracted from PBMCs with Trizol reagent. For every donor, an aliquot of PBMCs went through flow cytometry to measure the percentages of naive CD45RAhigh/CD27high T cells. Trimming takes 5 bases off V and 9 bases off J; junction bases not matched to a gene: 10. CDR1 SGHTA and CDR2 FQGTGA are derived from the germline V gene. Measured from the cysteine to the phenylalanine, the CDR3 is 13 residues long. Just the 39-base CDR3 DNA is kept, in frame starting at base 1.

This receptor chain uses TRBV7-3 and TRBJ2-7; 7 bases in between match TRBD1. This clonotype was obtained from a man aged 25 to 40 in good health. Source material: blood. The CDR3 region: CASSVPRGLGQYF. Read as DNA, the sequence is TGTGCCAGCAGCGTACCGAGGGGGCTCGGGCAGTACTTC.